This T cell receptor (beta chain) is from a study of early T cells in non-severe SARS-CoV-2 infection. Study as a whole: Sequencing targeted bulk RNA from unsorted whole blood, leaving chains unpaired.

Individual cDNA molecules each received unique molecular identifiers attached to them. TCRdb re-called the 5' RACE reads with MiXCR, one entry per CDR3 protein. Counted here are approximately 64,000 distinct CDR3 sequences, less than 20% occurring once; the ten biggest clones make up roughly 8.2%. This clonotype was seen ten or more times. CDR1 and CDR2 from the germline V gene are LNHNV and YYDKDF (reference sequence). The CDR3 loop spans 14 amino acids. The ends were cut back, 0 bases at V and 4 bases at J, with 8 bases in the middle. The J gene is TRBJ2-3, the V gene TRBV15, with unresolved D. The sequencing used whole blood, collected at baseline. The receptor was isolated from an adult who was a healthcare worker with PCR-confirmed SARS-CoV-2 infection or an uninfected control (not recorded which). CDR3 residues: CATSRDVASDTQYF. CDR3 nucleotide sequence: TGTGCCACCAGCAGAGATGTGGCGTCAGATACGCAGTATTTT.